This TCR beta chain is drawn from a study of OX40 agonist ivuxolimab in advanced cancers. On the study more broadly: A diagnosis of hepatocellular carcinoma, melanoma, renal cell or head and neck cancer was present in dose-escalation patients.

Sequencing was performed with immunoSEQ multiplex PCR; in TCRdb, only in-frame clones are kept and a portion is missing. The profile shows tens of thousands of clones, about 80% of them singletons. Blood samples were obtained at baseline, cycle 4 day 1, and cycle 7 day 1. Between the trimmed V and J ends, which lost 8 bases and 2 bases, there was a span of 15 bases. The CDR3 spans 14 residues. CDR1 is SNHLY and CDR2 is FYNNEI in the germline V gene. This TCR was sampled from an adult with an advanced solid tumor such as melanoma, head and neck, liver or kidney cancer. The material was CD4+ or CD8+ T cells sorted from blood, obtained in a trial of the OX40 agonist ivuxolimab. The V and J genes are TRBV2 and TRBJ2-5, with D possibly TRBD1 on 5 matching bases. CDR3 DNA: TGTGCCAGCTGGGGCGCACTGGGGCAAGAGACCCAGTACTTC. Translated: CASWGALGQETQYF.